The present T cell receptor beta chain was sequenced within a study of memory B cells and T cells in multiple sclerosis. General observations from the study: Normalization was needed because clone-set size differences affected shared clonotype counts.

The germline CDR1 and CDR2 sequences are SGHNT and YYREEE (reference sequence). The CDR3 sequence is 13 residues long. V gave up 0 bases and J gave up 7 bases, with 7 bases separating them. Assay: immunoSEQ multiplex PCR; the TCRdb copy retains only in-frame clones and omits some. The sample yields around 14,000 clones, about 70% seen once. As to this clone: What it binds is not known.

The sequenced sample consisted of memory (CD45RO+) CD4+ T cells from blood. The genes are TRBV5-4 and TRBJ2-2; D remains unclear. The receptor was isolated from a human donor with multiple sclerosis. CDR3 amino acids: CASSLEPGGELFF. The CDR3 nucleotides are TGTGCCAGCAGCTTGGAGCCGGGCGGGGAGCTGTTTTTT.